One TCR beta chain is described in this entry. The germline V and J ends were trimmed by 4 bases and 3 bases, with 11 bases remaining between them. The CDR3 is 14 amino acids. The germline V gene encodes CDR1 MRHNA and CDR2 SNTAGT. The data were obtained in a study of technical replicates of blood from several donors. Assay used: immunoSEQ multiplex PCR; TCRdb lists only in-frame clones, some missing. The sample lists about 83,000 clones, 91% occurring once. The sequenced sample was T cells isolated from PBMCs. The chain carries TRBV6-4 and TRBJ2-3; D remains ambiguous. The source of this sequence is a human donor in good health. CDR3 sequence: CASSVSSFTDTQYF. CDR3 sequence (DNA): TGTGCCAGCAGTGTGAGCTCCTTTACAGATACGCAGTATTTT.